Reported below is one T cell receptor beta chain. This specimen belongs to a study of blood T cell repertoires in COVID-19. In the study overall: The samples span acute and convalescent COVID-19 from the United States, Italy and Spain. PBMCs, B-cell-depleted T cells, or T cells were the source of the cDNA or gDNA that made up the material.

There are 15 residues in the CDR3. Trimming pared 4 bases from V and 3 bases from J, leaving 16 bases between. CDR1 and CDR2 from the germline V gene are SGHNT and YYREEE (reference sequence). In the source study's methods: Reference gene primer amplification yielded estimated nucleated cell counts. Repertoires were generated with immunoSEQ multiplex PCR, while TCRdb's copy carries only in-frame clones and drops some. The DNA was the basis for D and trimming; V, J and clone size are from that table. The repertoire holds under 150,000 clones, with approximately 84% as singletons. This TCR was recovered from a man aged 50-60 years with acute or convalescent COVID-19. The chain employs TRBV5-4 and TRBJ1-1, with D uncertain. The material sequenced was peripheral blood. The DNA of the CDR3 is TGTGCCAGCAGCAACTCACCGGGGATTGACACTGAAGCTTTCTTT. It encodes CASSNSPGIDTEAFF.